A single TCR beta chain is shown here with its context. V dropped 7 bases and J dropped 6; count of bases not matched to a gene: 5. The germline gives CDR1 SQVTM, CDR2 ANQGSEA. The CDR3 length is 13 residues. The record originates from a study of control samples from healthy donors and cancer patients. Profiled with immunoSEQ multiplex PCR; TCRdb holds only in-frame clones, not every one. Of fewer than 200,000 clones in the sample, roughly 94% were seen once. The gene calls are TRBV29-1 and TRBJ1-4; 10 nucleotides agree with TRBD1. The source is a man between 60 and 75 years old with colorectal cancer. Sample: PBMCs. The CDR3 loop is CSGKGTGDEKLFF. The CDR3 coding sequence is TGCAGCGGGAAGGGGACAGGGGATGAAAAACTGTTTTTT.